The 7 T cell receptor beta chains in this list originate from one sample, sequenced in a study of T-cell memory formation after mild COVID-19. TCRdb itself ran the 5' RACE reads through MiXCR, one entry per CDR3 protein. The sample lists about 250,000 distinct CDR3 sequences, 15% to 17% occurring once. Specimen: PBMCs or a T cell subset sorted from them (not recorded which). The origin of the receptors is an adult woman who had mild COVID-19 (a few samples of this study predate the infection). Cell type and time point are not known.

As concerns this clonotype: This may be a read error, as it is one base from a much larger clone. The chain links TRBV24-1 to TRBJ2-1, with D unresolved. Per germline, CDR1 KGHDR and CDR2 SFDVKD. This CDR3 has 11 amino acids. The CDR3 nucleotides are TGTGACACCAGCAGCCCGAGGGAGCAGTTCTTC. Translating gives CDTSSPREQFF.

This chain links TRBV7-8 with TRBJ2-7; TRBD1 matches 7 bases. CDR1 and CDR2 from the germline V gene are SGHVS and FQNEAQ. The CDR3 is made up of 15 amino acids. V shed 4 bases and J 3 bases; nucleotides not matched to a gene: 9. CDR3 nucleotides: TGTGCCAGCAGCTCCCACAGGACAGGCCGCTACGAGCAGTACTTC. It yields the protein CASSSHRTGRYEQYF.

This clonotype was counted only a few times. DNA for the CDR3: TGCGCCAGCAGCTTTCGGGCACGCCCTTCTCGGGGGACAGATACGCAGTATTTT. Translation: CASSFRARPSRGTDTQYF. The genes are TRBV5-1 and TRBJ2-3, with D perhaps matching TRBD2 (6 bases). V dropped 2 bases and J dropped 3 bases, with 22 bases sitting between them. Looked up from germline, CDR1 is SGHRS and CDR2 is YFSETQ. The CDR3 runs to 18 residues.

This rearrangement joins TRBV30 to TRBJ1-5; D is perhaps TRBD1 (5 bases). Trimming cost V 4 bases and J 0 bases, with 13 bases left between them. The CDR3 length is 15 residues. From germline, CDR1 is GTSNPN and CDR2 SVGIG (reference sequence). CDR3 amino acids: CAWTRGTNSNQPQHF. The CDR3 coding sequence is TGTGCCTGGACTCGGGGGACTAATAGCAATCAGCCCCAGCATTTT.

This clonotype was detected ten times or more. The V and J genes are TRBV5-4 and TRBJ1-1; TRBD1 matches 7 bases. The CDR3 sequence is 13 residues long. The V segment lost 4 bases and the J segment 8 bases; nucleotides outside the gene matches: 8. Germline V gives CDR1 SGHNT, CDR2 YYREEE (reference sequence). In DNA, the CDR3 is TGTGCCAGCAGCCCTTACAACAGGGGAGAAGCTTTCTTT. Translating it yields CASSPYNRGEAFF.

The genes are TRBV12-3 or TRBV12-4 and TRBJ1-1; 7 nucleotides line up with TRBD1. This CDR3 is 16 amino acids long. V trimming: 5 bases; J trimming: 1 base; junction bases outside the gene matches: 10. For the CDR3, the DNA is TGTGCCAGCAGTCCACAGGGGCGCGGGGCGAACACTGAAGCTTTCTTT. As protein: CASSPQGRGANTEAFF.

This chain uses TRBV6-2 or TRBV6-3 with TRBJ2-2, with D possibly TRBD1 on 6 matching bases. CDR3 length: 16 amino acids. Germline V CDR1 and CDR2: MNHEY, SVGEGT. Trimming took 4 bases from V and 6 from J, leaving 18 bases between them. DNA of the CDR3: TGTGCCAGCAGTTTGGGGGCAGGGGCAGTTGCCGGGGAGCTGTTTTTT. It codes for CASSLGAGAVAGELFF.